This T cell receptor (beta chain) was sequenced for a study of blood T cell repertoires in COVID-19. Overall study: PBMCs, B-cell-depleted T cells, or T cells were the source of the cDNA or gDNA that made up the material.

The method was immunoSEQ multiplex PCR; TCRdb's version includes in-frame clones alone and lacks a portion of them. Among about 50,000 clones listed, roughly 90% were seen once. This receptor was identified in a human donor in a cohort sampled during active COVID-19. Sequenced: peripheral blood.

The CDR3 protein is CASSFYGTSNYEQYF. The CDR3 DNA is TGTGCCAGCAGTTTTTATGGGACTAGTAACTACGAGCAGTACTTC. The chain joins TRBV28 to TRBJ2-7; 8 nucleotides match TRBD2. Germline loops: CDR1 MDHEN, CDR2 SYDVKM. The junction had 7 bases not matched to a gene; V was cut back by 3 bases and J by 3 bases. CDR3 length: 15 amino acids.